This T cell receptor beta chain was profiled in a study of cytomegalovirus exposure and HLA in healthy donors. Across the whole study: Out of roughly 200 million T cells, an earlier analysis found more than 95 million unique TCR beta sequences in total. General study findings and limits: Among TCR sequences, most were rare, though some public TCRs appeared in many donors. One later analysis reportedly identified an Asian-associated ancestry cluster that showed fewer N-insertions than the roughly 670-donor mean.

V was shortened by 0 bases and J by 0 bases, with 12 bases between the two germline ends. The germline CDR1 and CDR2 sequences are GTSNPN and SVGIG (reference sequence). The CDR3 is 16 residues long. Comments on this clone: The antigen is unknown.

Use of 60 Vbeta and 13 Jbeta primers characterized the PCR. Only in-frame clones appear in the TCRdb table, and some are missing; sequencing was by immunoSEQ multiplex PCR. There are more than 150,000 clones in the sample; 85% occur only once, and around 2% lies in the top ten. Healthy bone marrow donors made up the cohort. The rearrangement joins TRBV30 to TRBJ1-5; no clear D. The sample taken for sequencing was PBMCs. This sequence originates from a woman aged 18 to 35 in good health and CMV-seronegative. In DNA, the CDR3 is TGTGCCTGGAGTGTCGAAACGGACTATAGCAATCAGCCCCAGCATTTT. Protein: CAWSVETDYSNQPQHF. The whole variable domain, remainder taken from reference TRBV30 and TRBJ1-5, is SQTIHQWPATLVQPVGSPLSLECTVEGTSNPNLYWYRQAAGRGLQLLFYSVGIGQISSEVPQNLSASRPQDRQFILSSKKLLLSDSGFYLCAWSVETDYSNQPQHFGDGTRLSIL.